Listed below are T cell receptor beta chains from one sample, sequenced in a study of beta chain features in type 1 diabetes. Assay: immunoSEQ multiplex PCR; the TCRdb copy retains only in-frame clones and omits some. Here the sample spans 300,000 or so clones, 7% to 9% being singletons. Sequencing was carried out using central memory CD4+ T cells from blood. All receptors come from a young woman in good health. CDR3s leave out the opening cysteine and the closing phenylalanine or tryptophan. Fields, in order: CDR3 length, J gene, V gene, CDR3 protein.

14	TRBJ2-1	TRBV5-1	ASSLQGLASPTGQF
13	TRBJ1-5	TRBV11-2	ASSSQGYLNQPQH
15	TRBJ2-6	TRBV4-2	ASSPGQDSSGANVLT
14	TRBJ2-3	TRBV7-9	ASSFWRTLSTDTQY
14	TRBJ2-5	TRBV18	ASSPPGTNFRETQY
11	TRBJ1-2	TRBV15	ATSRDYLEGYT
12	TRBJ2-7	TRBV5-1	ASSPGTSEHEQY
14	TRBJ2-2	TRBV14	ASSPPGRSNTGELF
12	TRBJ2-1	TRBV7-9	ASSILTARAGQF
12	TRBJ2-3	TRBV7-2	ASSLAKYTDTQY
11	TRBJ2-5	TRBV28	ASSLGIPETQY
16	TRBJ2-7	TRBV6-1	ASSEAIPGLAGPYEQY
13	TRBJ2-4	TRBV15	ATSRDAQHLDIQY
11	TRBJ2-3	TRBV6-5	ASSYKVLDTQY
18	TRBJ2-5	TRBV15	ATSSWGTSGTERLQETQY
10	TRBJ2-3	TRBV11-2	ASSVRTDTQY
16	TRBJ2-1	TRBV9	ASSVGPGPGQGIGEQF
11	TRBJ1-2	TRBV10-3	AISEPDRNPYT
13	TRBJ1-5	TRBV18	ASSPQTVFHQPQH
14	TRBJ2-6	TRBV2	ASSDKRHSGANVLT
10	TRBJ1-2	TRBV7-9	ASSLGAVGYT
14	TRBJ2-7	TRBV7-2	ASSLWGTSGNYEQY
10	TRBJ2-7	TRBV28	ASSRDNYEQY
15	TRBJ2-3	TRBV4-1	ASSQDRAGVGTDTQY
12	TRBJ2-2	TRBV28	ASSFSGYTGELF
13	TRBJ2-5	TRBV5-6	ASSFSPQSQETQY
12	TRBJ2-2	TRBV2	ASSIAGSTGELF
12	TRBJ1-6	TRBV27	ASSQGSYNSPLH
13	TRBJ2-7	TRBV4-3	ASSHAGQNLYEQY
12	TRBJ2-1	TRBV15	ATSRKTGNNEQF
11	TRBJ1-1	TRBV7-9	ASSYDANTEAF
13	TRBJ2-1	TRBV18	ASSPQAPDYNEQF
11	TRBJ1-2	TRBV7-2	ASRTTGYDGYT
13	TRBJ2-7	TRBV5-1	ASSLLAGGPYEQY
12	TRBJ2-5	TRBV18	ASSPQGAGETQY
10	TRBJ2-7	TRBV10-3	AAGTGANEQY
13	TRBJ1-2	TRBV11-2	ASSPQWLGVDGYT
13	TRBJ2-1	TRBV18	ASSPLAGEANEQF
13	TRBJ2-2	TRBV10-3	AIKPGLENTGELF
12	TRBJ1-1	TRBV4-3	ASSQAPPTSGAF
16	TRBJ2-2	TRBV7-2	ASSFPGTSGLNTGELF
14	TRBJ2-3	TRBV29-1	SVVGVAGVGTDTQY
12	TRBJ2-7	TRBV6-5	ASSFREGWYEQY
10	TRBJ2-5	TRBV2	ASRTGGETQY
13	TRBJ1-1	TRBV28	ASSLWRELNTEAF
17	TRBJ2-3	TRBV11-2	ASSLDFFSTRGSTDTQY
14	TRBJ2-5	TRBV28	ASMGGHAGGQETQY
13	TRBJ2-1	TRBV7-8	ASSHTSGSSGEQF
13	TRBJ2-3	TRBV4-3	ASSQLDTSTDTQY
12	TRBJ1-1	TRBV11-2	ASSLDWSNTEAF
12	TRBJ2-2	TRBV5-1	ASSLRGYTGELF
14	TRBJ2-3	TRBV7-2	ASSSRAGAITDTQY